This T cell receptor (beta chain) was identified in a study of blood T cell repertoires in COVID-19. Trimming cost V 1 base and J 1 base, with 11 bases left between them. The length of the CDR3 is 17 residues. The germline V gene has CDR1 SGHVS and CDR2 FNYEAQ. Authors' methods: Amplification from reference gene primers served as the basis for estimated nucleated cell counts. The table came from immunoSEQ multiplex PCR; TCRdb's copy has only in-frame clones and leaves some out. That table supplies the V and J calls and clone size; D and trimming were determined from the DNA. Among about 81,000 clones listed, 80% to 90% were seen once.

The rearrangement uses TRBV7-6 and TRBJ1-6; the D gene is possibly TRBD1 (5 bases). Sequences were obtained from peripheral blood. The clonotype comes from a woman at least 80 years old with acute or convalescent COVID-19. DNA of the CDR3: TGTGCCAGCAGCTTAGGTTTTAGGGGTTCCTATAATTCACCCCTCCACTTT. Its translation is CASSLGFRGSYNSPLHF.